This T cell receptor (beta chain) appears in the sequencing data of a study of Graves' ophthalmopathy and Graves' hyperthyroidism. V lost 4 bases and J lost 8, with 8 bases in between. This CDR3 spans 11 amino acids. Per germline, CDR1 SEHNR and CDR2 FQNEAQ (reference sequence). RNA transcripts served as template for amplifying TCR beta CDR3 sequences. HTBI-primed first-round RT-PCR preceded second-round multiplex PCR. TCRdb used MiXCR to reprocess the multiplex PCR reads, holding one entry per CDR3 protein. The sample has around 660,000 distinct CDR3 sequences, under 50% seen once. The rearrangement links TRBV7-9 to TRBJ1-2; D gene ambiguous. The sequenced sample consisted of peripheral blood. The TCR comes from an adult man with Graves' ophthalmopathy. The CDR3 DNA follows: TGTGCCAGCAGCTGGATTGGGGGCTACACCTTC. Amino acids: CASSWIGGYTF. Full variable domain (outside the CDR3, taken from reference TRBV7-9 and TRBJ1-2): DTGVSQNPRHKITKRGQNVTFRCDPISEHNRLYWYRQTLGQGPEFLTYFQNEAQLEKSRLLSDRFSAERPKGSFSTLEIQRTEQGDSAMYLCASSWIGGYTFGSGTRLTVV.